What follows are 23 T cell receptor beta chains derived from one specimen sequenced in a study of early stage breast cancer tumors. Here immunoSEQ multiplex PCR was the method, and the copy in TCRdb shows in-frame clones only, minus some. The sample has 8,500 to 10,000 clones, 60% to 85% seen once; the top ten hold 8.8%. Input material: normal breast tissue next to the tumor. These receptors were collected from a person aged 40 to 50 with breast cancer.

This chain connects TRBV27 to TRBJ1-4; 7 nucleotides line up with TRBD1. This CDR3 region has 16 residues. Germline CDR1 is MNHEY and CDR2 is SMNVEV (reference sequence). The trim removed 1 base at V and 4 bases at J, leaving 6 bases unmatched. CDR3 loop: CASSLYWDRNNEKLFF. DNA for the CDR3: TGTGCCAGCAGTTTATATTGGGACAGAAATAATGAAAAACTGTTTTTT.

The chain has TRBV13 and TRBJ2-7; unclear D gene. The CDR3 totals 14 residues. CDR1 and CDR2 from the germline V gene are PRHDT and FYEKMQ (reference sequence). V lost 5 bases and J 0 bases, leaving 11 bases between the germline ends. CDR3: CASSDRGGSYEQYF. The CDR3 nucleotides are TGTGCCAGCAGCGACCGTGGCGGCTCCTACGAGCAGTACTTC.

This clone was seen once. This chain uses TRBV18 with TRBJ2-5, with 12 positions matching TRBD2. Germline CDR1 is KGHSH and CDR2 is LQKENI. Losses at the gene ends were 3 bases for V and 4 bases for J; bases not matched to a gene: 3. The CDR3 spans 15 residues. In nucleotides, the CDR3 is TGTGCCAGCTCACCCGGACTAGCGGGATCAGAGACCCAGTACTTC. It encodes CASSPGLAGSETQYF.

This clone was counted a few times. The rearrangement links TRBV6-1 to TRBJ2-5; 8 bases are shared with TRBD1. Trimming took 5 bases from V and 5 from J; bases not matched to a gene: 4. Per the germline V gene, CDR1 is MNHNS and CDR2 is SASEGT. The CDR3 is 13 amino acids. CDR3 coding DNA: TGTGCCAGCAGTCAGGGGGCTGTGGAGACCCAGTACTTC. It yields the protein CASSQGAVETQYF.

The gene calls are TRBV5-1 and TRBJ1-2, with D possibly matching TRBD1 (5 bases). The CDR3 has 13 residues. Trimming removed 3 bases at V and 1 base at J, with 7 bases between. The germline V gene encodes CDR1 SGHRS and CDR2 YFSETQ. This CDR3 reads CASSSQGNYGYTF. The CDR3 coding sequence is TGCGCCAGCAGCTCGCAGGGTAACTATGGCTACACCTTC.

This clone was seen a handful of times. V gene TRBV5-6 combines with J gene TRBJ1-2; 7 bases match TRBD1. The CDR3 length is 16 residues. CDR1 is SGHDT, CDR2 YYEEEE, per germline. Trimming took 3 bases from V and 0 from J; bases not matched to a gene: 8. The CDR3 spells CASSYPDREANYGYTF. Here the CDR3 DNA reads TGTGCCAGCAGCTACCCCGACAGGGAGGCTAACTATGGCTACACCTTC.

The V gene is TRBV15, the J gene TRBJ2-7; 7 nucleotides match TRBD1. The ends lost 5 bases at V and 0 bases at J; junction bases unmatched: 7. The CDR3 extends over 15 amino acids. The germline V gene has CDR1 LNHNV and CDR2 YYDKDF (reference sequence). CDR3: CATSREGASSYEQYF. Here the CDR3 DNA reads TGTGCCACCAGCCGTGAGGGGGCTAGCTCCTACGAGCAGTACTTC.

The chain employs TRBV5-1 and TRBJ2-5; D is undetermined. V lost 0 bases and J 4 bases, leaving 4 bases between the germline ends. Germline CDR1 reads SGHRS; CDR2 reads YFSETQ. This CDR3 is 12 amino acids long. The DNA of the CDR3 is TGCGCCAGCAGCTTGGCCAGAGAGACCCAGTACTTC. Protein: CASSLARETQYF.

The genes are TRBV25-1 and TRBJ2-7; 7 bases map to TRBD2. V was pared by 4 bases and J by 4 bases, with 1 base of the junction left unmatched. The germline gives CDR1 MGHDK, CDR2 SYGVNS. The CDR3 consists of 12 residues. CDR3 coding DNA: TGTGCCAGCAGTGGGGGGGGTTACGAGCAGTACTTC. It encodes CASSGGGYEQYF.

The chain links TRBV4-2 to TRBJ2-7; D is perhaps TRBD2 (5 bases). This CDR3 region has 14 residues. Deletions cut 1 base from V and 6 bases from J, with 13 bases between. Germline CDR1 and CDR2: LGHNA and YNFKEQ. The CDR3 is CASSQARLASEQYF. Written as DNA, the CDR3 is TGTGCCAGCAGCCAAGCCCGCCTAGCTTCCGAGCAGTACTTC.

The CDR3 region is CASGRDLGGPQHF. The CDR3 DNA sequence: TGTGCCAGTGGCCGGGACCTGGGAGGACCCCAGCATTTT. The rearrangement links TRBV19 to TRBJ1-5, with D possibly being TRBD1 (5 bases). CDR3 length: 13 residues. The germline gives CDR1 LNHDA, CDR2 SQIVND (reference sequence). The V and J ends lost 8 bases and 10 bases respectively, with 18 bases between them.

The gene calls are TRBV7-2 and TRBJ2-3; D is unclear. V was clipped by 5 bases and J by 1 base, with 10 bases between them. Germline CDR1 reads SGHTA; CDR2 reads FQGNSA. The CDR3 contains 14 residues. Written as DNA, the CDR3 is TGTGCCAGCAGCCCCTTTATCGGCACAGATACGCAGTATTTT. It yields the protein CASSPFIGTDTQYF.

The rearrangement uses TRBV4-1 and TRBJ1-3; D is unresolved. The CDR3 extends over 15 amino acids. V was trimmed by 3 bases and J by 0 bases, leaving 9 bases between them. Germline V gene sequence: CDR1 MGHRA, CDR2 YSYEKL. CDR3 region: CASSHGPSSGNTIYF. The CDR3 DNA sequence: TGCGCCAGCAGCCACGGGCCGAGCTCTGGAAACACCATATATTTT.

The chain employs TRBV11-3 and TRBJ2-2; D is possibly TRBD2 (6 bases). This CDR3 contains 15 residues. CDR1 and CDR2 (germline): SGHNT, YENEEA. Trimming shortened V by 3 bases and J by 3 bases, and 11 bases separated the two germline ends. CDR3: CASSLRRADTGELFF. DNA of the CDR3: TGTGCCAGCAGCTTGAGGAGGGCTGACACCGGGGAGCTGTTTTTT.

This sequence joins TRBV2 and TRBJ2-4, with D perhaps matching TRBD1 or TRBD2 (5 bases each). The CDR3 totals 15 residues. V was trimmed by 7 bases and J by 0 bases, leaving 13 bases between them. Germline CDR1 and CDR2: SNHLY and FYNNEI. CDR3 residues: CASTPGPLAKNIQYF. The CDR3 DNA follows: TGTGCCAGCACCCCGGGACCCCTAGCCAAAAACATTCAGTACTTC. Full variable domain (rest looked up from reference TRBV2 and TRBJ2-4): EPEVTQTPSHQVTQMGQEVILRCVPISNHLYFYWYRQILGQKVEFLVSFYNNEISEKSEIFDDQFSVERPDGSNFTLKIRSTKLEDSAMYFCASTPGPLAKNIQYFGAGTRLSVL.

The chain combines TRBV30 with TRBJ2-7; D is perhaps TRBD1 (5 bases). This CDR3 contains 15 residues. The V end was cut by 0 bases, the J end by 6 bases, with 18 bases between. In germline, CDR1 is GTSNPN, CDR2 SVGIG (reference sequence). CDR3 loop: CAWSVPLDIITEQYF. DNA for the CDR3: TGTGCCTGGAGTGTACCATTGGACATAATCACCGAGCAGTACTTC.

V and J are TRBV4-1 and TRBJ1-3; D is ambiguous. V gave up 0 bases and J gave up 0 bases, with 12 bases separating them. CDR1 MGHRA and CDR2 YSYEKL come from the germline V gene. This CDR3 is built from 17 residues. CDR3 DNA sequence: TGCGCCAGCAGCCAAGAAGTTGGGCTAATCTCTGGAAACACCATATATTTT. Translation gives CASSQEVGLISGNTIYF.

This clone occurred once. This sequence joins TRBV18 and TRBJ2-7, with TRBD2 matching over 10 bases. CDR3 size: 14 residues. The germline CDR1 and CDR2 sequences are KGHSH and LQKENI. The V segment lost 2 bases and the J segment 6 bases; nucleotides outside the gene matches: 4. The CDR3 sequence: CASSPGAGGREQYF. The CDR3 nucleotides read TGTGCCAGCTCACCAGGAGCGGGAGGGCGCGAGCAGTACTTC.

The V and J genes are TRBV27 and TRBJ2-5; D call uncertain. The CDR3 totals 11 residues. Trimming shortened V by 8 bases and J by 7 bases, and 11 bases separated the two germline ends. The germline gives CDR1 MNHEY, CDR2 SMNVEV (reference sequence). As DNA, the CDR3 is TGTGCCAGCGCCCATGCAGGGACCCAGTACTTC. Translation gives CASAHAGTQYF.

This clone has only one observation. The rearrangement uses TRBV19 and TRBJ2-2; D not certain. The germline V gene encodes CDR1 LNHDA and CDR2 SQIVND (reference sequence). The V gene lost 7 bases and the J gene lost 4 bases, with 7 bases spanning the gap. This CDR3 has 12 residues. The CDR3 spells CASNEVTGELFF. The CDR3 DNA reads TGTGCCAGTAATGAGGTCACCGGGGAGCTGTTTTTT.

This clone is medium-sized (0.01 to 0.1%) in the sample. The chain recombines TRBV4-2 with TRBJ2-1; D is undetermined. V lost 3 bases, J lost 1 base, and 4 bases lay in between. Germline V gene data show CDR1 as LGHNA and CDR2 as YNFKEQ. The CDR3 contains 13 residues. Here the CDR3 reads CASSQVSYNEQFF. The CDR3 DNA is TGTGCCAGCAGCCAGGTATCCTACAATGAGCAGTTCTTC.

The chain joins TRBV29-1 to TRBJ2-1; 13 bases agree with TRBD2. The CDR3 has 15 amino acids. Germline trimming cut 8 bases from V and 9 bases from J; bases unmatched to any gene: 13. Germline CDR1 reads SQVTM; CDR2 reads ANQGSEA. CDR3 region: CSTTSGLAGMGEQFF. The CDR3 DNA follows: TGCAGCACCACGTCGGGACTAGCGGGGATGGGTGAGCAGTTCTTC.

The chain carries TRBV19 and TRBJ2-7, with no clear D. This CDR3 region has 13 residues. Germline CDR1 reads LNHDA; CDR2 reads SQIVND (reference sequence). The germline V and J ends were trimmed by 0 bases and 8 bases, with 11 bases remaining between them. The DNA for the CDR3 is TGTGCCAGTAGTATAGATCGCGGACGGAAGCAGTACTTC. Translation: CASSIDRGRKQYF.